The present T cell receptor beta chain was sequenced within a study of vaccination effects on CD4 cells after COVID-19. Peptide-pool stimulation followed by sequencing identified expanded antigen-specific CD4+ clonotypes in the ViraFEST assay. Subsequent to 10 days of culture, CD4+ T cells were isolated. With 6 bases clipped from V and 3 bases from J, the junction kept 9 bases outside the gene matches. In germline, CDR1 is MNHNY, CDR2 SVGAGI (reference sequence). The CDR3 totals 15 residues. Only in-frame clones appear in the TCRdb table, and some are missing; sequencing was by immunoSEQ multiplex PCR. In the table there are 10,000 to 13,000 clones, roughly 70% of which are singletons. Notes on this clone: Its matching antigen is unknown.

This sequence was found in a human donor who received a COVID-19 vaccine. V usage is TRBV6-6 and J usage is TRBJ2-7; TRBD1 agrees at 9 bases. The specimen comprised CD4+ T cells from PBMCs cultured with HCoV-229E spike peptides, sampled before COVID-19 vaccination. The CDR3 protein is CASSHRGTGFYEQYF. In nucleotides, the CDR3 is TGTGCCAGCAGCCACCGCGGGACAGGGTTCTACGAGCAGTACTTC.